The 7 T cell receptor beta chains in this list originate from one sample, sequenced in a study of OX40 agonist ivuxolimab in advanced cancers. Assay: immunoSEQ multiplex PCR; the TCRdb copy retains only in-frame clones and omits some. Of some 44,000 clones in the sample, 70% to 90% are singletons; the top ten hold 0.35% to 0.45%. The sequences come from CD4+ or CD8+ T cells sorted from blood, collected in a trial of the OX40 agonist ivuxolimab. The origin of the receptors is an adult with an advanced solid tumor such as melanoma, head and neck, liver or kidney cancer.

The V and J genes are TRBV27 and TRBJ2-2, with D perhaps matching TRBD2 (5 bases). Germline V gene lookup returns CDR1 MNHEY and CDR2 SMNVEV (reference sequence). Trimming shortened V by 3 bases and J by 3 bases, and 8 bases separated the two germline ends. CDR3 length: 14 residues. The CDR3 DNA is TGTGCCAGCAGTTTTACGAGGGACACCGGGGAGCTGTTTTTT. Translating gives CASSFTRDTGELFF.

The chain employs TRBV7-8 and TRBJ2-4; D perhaps matches TRBD2 (5 bases). V was cut by 1 base and J by 9 bases, with 13 bases left in between. This CDR3 is built from 14 residues. Germline-derived CDR1 and CDR2 are SGHVS and FQNEAQ. The CDR3 DNA follows: TGTGCCAGCAGCTTAGACCACCAAGGGAGCATTCAGTACTTC. This gives the protein CASSLDHQGSIQYF.

The chain employs TRBV5-1 and TRBJ2-1; possibly TRBD1 for D (5 bases). CDR1 is SGHRS and CDR2 is YFSETQ in the germline V gene. This CDR3 contains 18 residues. V was trimmed by 2 bases and J by 4 bases, leaving 22 bases between them. This chain's CDR3 is CASSLQPGHSVPYNEQFF. For the CDR3, the DNA is TGCGCCAGCAGCTTACAACCCGGACACTCGGTCCCTTACAATGAGCAGTTCTTC. The variable domain in full, completed from reference TRBV5-1 and TRBJ2-1, reads KAGVTQTPRYLIKTRGQQVTLSCSPISGHRSVSWYQQTPGQGLQFLFEYFSETQRNKGNFPGRFSGRQFSNSRSEMNVSTLELGDSALYLCASSLQPGHSVPYNEQFFGPGTRLTVL.

Here the CDR3 reads CASSPGTPSTDTQYF. DNA of the CDR3: TGTGCCAGCTCCCCCGGGACACCTAGCACAGATACGCAGTATTTT. The gene calls are TRBV18 and TRBJ2-3, with D possibly TRBD1 on 6 matching bases. The CDR3 extends over 15 amino acids. V dropped 6 bases and J dropped 0 bases, with 13 bases sitting between them. Per germline, CDR1 KGHSH and CDR2 LQKENI.

In the case of this clone: This sample includes further DNA sequences coding for the same CDR3. The V gene is TRBV2, the J gene TRBJ1-4; D is unclear. Per germline, CDR1 SNHLY and CDR2 FYNNEI. The CDR3 contains 12 residues. Trimming removed 4 bases at V and 10 bases at J, with 10 bases between. CDR3 bases: TGTGCCAGCAGTGCCTCCGAGGGAAAACTGTTTTTT. Amino acids: CASSASEGKLFF.

This clone was seen just once. The rearrangement uses TRBV7-2 and TRBJ1-2; the D is unclear. Germline V gene lookup returns CDR1 SGHTA and CDR2 FQGNSA. This CDR3 comprises 13 residues. V was trimmed by 5 bases and J by 4 bases, leaving 11 bases between them. This CDR3 is CASSAGGLYGYTF. DNA of the CDR3: TGTGCCAGCAGCGCCGGCGGACTCTATGGCTACACCTTC.

The J gene is TRBJ2-1, the V gene TRBV19; TRBD2 matches at 7 bases. V lost 5 bases, J lost 7 bases, and 17 bases stayed unmatched. The germline V gene encodes CDR1 LNHDA and CDR2 SQIVND (reference sequence). CDR3 length: 17 amino acids. CDR3 in DNA: TGTGCCAGTAGTCCGTTCAGCGGGAATCTGGCGGCAAATGAGCAGTTCTTC. Protein sequence: CASSPFSGNLAANEQFF.